This is a list of T cell receptor beta chains from one sample in a study of blood T cell repertoires in COVID-19. Method: immunoSEQ multiplex PCR; TCRdb's copy keeps in-frame clones and lacks some. This table has 200,000 to 250,000 clones, 80% to 90% appearing once. Sequenced: peripheral blood. The receptors originated from a woman in her sixties who had recovered from COVID-19. CDR3s include the opening cysteine and the closing phenylalanine or tryptophan. The order of the fields is J gene, clone size, D gene, V gene, CDR3 protein, CDR3 DNA. D genes are given only for firm matches. Clone sizes are given selectively: once, few, many, or a class where the clone is expanded.

TRBJ2-3,NA,TRBD2,TRBV11-2,CASSSLAGPLMDTQYF,TGTGCCAGCAGCTCTTTAGCGGGGCCTTTGATGGATACGCAGTATTTT
TRBJ1-2,few,NA,TRBV7-2,CASRLNRDETF,TGTGCCAGCAGGCTGAACAGGGACGAGACCTTC
TRBJ2-7,NA,TRBD1,TRBV6-2/TRBV6-3,CASSYAGLGLDRDEQYF,TGTGCCAGCAGTTACGCGGGCCTGGGGCTTGACAGGGACGAGCAGTACTTC
TRBJ1-1,NA,TRBD1,TRBV6-6,CASSYGPGGQGAEAFF,TGTGCCAGCAGTTACGGGCCCGGGGGCCAGGGGGCTGAAGCTTTCTTT
TRBJ2-3,NA,TRBD2,TRBV4-1,CASSQESGVGQYF,TGCGCCAGCAGCCAGGAAAGCGGGGTTGGGCAGTATTTT
TRBJ1-5,NA,TRBD1,TRBV18,CASSPDREDQPQHF,TGTGCCAGCTCACCTGACAGGGAAGACCAGCCCCAGCATTTT
TRBJ2-1,NA,NA,TRBV18,CASSPPYNSGAIWLIDEQFF,TGTGCCAGCTCACCACCGTATAATAGCGGAGCCATATGGTTAATCGATGAGCAGTTCTTC
TRBJ1-6,NA,NA,TRBV7-2,CASSFNLRSPLHF,TGTGCCAGCAGCTTCAATCTGCGTTCACCCCTCCACTTT
TRBJ2-2,few,TRBD1,TRBV6-1,CASSEMGQGIETGELFF,TGTGCCAGCAGTGAAATGGGACAGGGGATTGAAACCGGGGAGCTGTTTTTT
TRBJ2-1,once,NA,TRBV11-2,CASSLNEGVADYNEQFF,TGTGCCAGCAGCTTAAATGAAGGGGTAGCAGACTACAATGAGCAGTTCTTC
TRBJ1-2,NA,NA,TRBV30,CAWVTVEGWDGYTF,TGTGCCTGGGTTACCGTGGAGGGTTGGGATGGCTACACCTTC
TRBJ2-3,NA,TRBD2,TRBV6-5,CASSYSGGGNTDTQYF,TGTGCCAGCAGTTACTCTGGGGGGGGGAATACAGATACGCAGTATTTT
TRBJ1-6,NA,NA,TRBV3-1/TRBV3-2,CASSQEGVGSYNSPLHF,TGTGCCAGCAGCCAAGAGGGAGTGGGGTCCTATAATTCACCCCTCCACTTT
TRBJ1-6,few,NA,TRBV25-1,CASSEYPAGSYSPLHF,TGTGCCAGCAGTGAATATCCGGCAGGGTCCTATTCACCCCTCCACTTT
TRBJ2-1,NA,NA,TRBV3-1/TRBV3-2,CASSQSLWRGGEYEQFF,TGTGCCAGCAGCCAATCCCTCTGGAGGGGGGGCGAGTATGAGCAGTTCTTC
TRBJ1-1,once,NA,TRBV11-3,CASSLGGTNTEAFF,TGTGCCAGCAGCTTAGGCGGGACCAACACTGAAGCTTTCTTT
TRBJ2-1,NA,TRBD2,TRBV10-3,CAISERGGYNEQFF,TGTGCCATCAGCGAGCGGGGGGGTTACAATGAGCAGTTCTTC
TRBJ2-7,NA,TRBD2,TRBV12-5,CASGLVAGALSYEQYF,TGTGCTAGTGGTTTGGTAGCGGGGGCACTCTCCTACGAGCAGTACTTC
TRBJ2-3,NA,NA,TRBV6-5,CASSALARDTQYF,TGTGCCAGCAGCGCCCTAGCACGAGATACGCAGTATTTT
TRBJ2-1,NA,TRBD2,TRBV3-1/TRBV3-2,CASSQDFSGGLYNEQFF,TGTGCCAGCAGCCAAGATTTCAGCGGGGGACTCTACAATGAGCAGTTCTTC
TRBJ2-6,once,NA,TRBV7-3,CASSLYSNSGANVLTF,TGTGCCAGCAGCTTATACAGCAACTCTGGGGCCAACGTCCTGACTTTC
TRBJ2-7,NA,NA,TRBV6-1,CASSEGPTSEQYF,TGTGCCAGCAGTGAAGGACCCACTAGCGAGCAGTACTTC
TRBJ1-6,NA,NA,TRBV3-1/TRBV3-2,CASSHGPAGRNSPLHF,TGTGCCAGCAGCCACGGACCCGCAGGGCGCAATTCACCCCTCCACTTT
TRBJ1-1,NA,NA,TRBV30,CAWSVPTGWNTEAFF,TGTGCCTGGAGTGTACCCACAGGGTGGAACACTGAAGCTTTCTTT
TRBJ1-4,few,TRBD1,TRBV4-1,CASSPETGDEKLFF,TGCGCCAGCAGCCCCGAGACAGGGGATGAAAAACTGTTTTTT
TRBJ1-1,NA,NA,TRBV3-1/TRBV3-2,CASSHGGTEAFF,TGTGCCAGCAGCCACGGGGGAACTGAAGCTTTCTTT
TRBJ2-6,NA,NA,TRBV18,CASSWEVSGANVLTF,TGTGCCAGCTCATGGGAGGTATCAGGGGCCAACGTCCTGACTTTC